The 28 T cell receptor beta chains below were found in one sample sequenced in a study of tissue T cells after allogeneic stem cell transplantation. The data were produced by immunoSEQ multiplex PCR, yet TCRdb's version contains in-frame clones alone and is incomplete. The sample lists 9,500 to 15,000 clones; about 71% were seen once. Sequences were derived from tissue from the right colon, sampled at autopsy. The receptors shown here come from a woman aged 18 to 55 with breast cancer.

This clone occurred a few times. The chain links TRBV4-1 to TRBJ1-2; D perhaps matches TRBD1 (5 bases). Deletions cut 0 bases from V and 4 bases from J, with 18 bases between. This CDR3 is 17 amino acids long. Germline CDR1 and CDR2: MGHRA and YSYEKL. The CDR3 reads CASSQDDSRHVTYGYTF. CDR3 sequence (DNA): TGCGCCAGCAGCCAAGACGACAGCCGGCATGTAACCTATGGCTACACCTTC.

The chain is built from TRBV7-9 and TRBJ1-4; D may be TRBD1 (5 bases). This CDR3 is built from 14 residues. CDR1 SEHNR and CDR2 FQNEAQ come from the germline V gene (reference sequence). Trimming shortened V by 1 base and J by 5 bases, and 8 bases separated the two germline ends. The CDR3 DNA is TGTGCCAGCAGCTTAGGGGGGTCCAATGAAAAACTGTTTTTT. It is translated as CASSLGGSNEKLFF.

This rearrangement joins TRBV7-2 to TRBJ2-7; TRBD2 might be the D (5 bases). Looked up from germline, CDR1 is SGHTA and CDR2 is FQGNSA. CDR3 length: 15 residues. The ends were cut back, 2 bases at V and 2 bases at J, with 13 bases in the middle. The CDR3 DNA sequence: TGTGCCAGCAGCTTACGCGCGGGTCAGGCCTACGAGCAGTACTTC. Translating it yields CASSLRAGQAYEQYF.

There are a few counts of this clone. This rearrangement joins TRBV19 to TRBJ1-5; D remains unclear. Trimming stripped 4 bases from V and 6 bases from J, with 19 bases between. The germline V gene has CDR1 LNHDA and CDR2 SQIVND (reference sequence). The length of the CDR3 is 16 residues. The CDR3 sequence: CASSTRVLGYGQPQHF. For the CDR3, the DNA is TGTGCCAGTAGTACCCGGGTTTTGGGGTACGGTCAGCCCCAGCATTTT. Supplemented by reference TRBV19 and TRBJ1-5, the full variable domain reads DGGITQSPKYLFRKEGQNVTLSCEQNLNHDAMYWYRQDPGQGLRLIYYSQIVNDFQKGDIAEGYSVSREKKESFPLTVTSAQKNPTAFYLCASSTRVLGYGQPQHFGDGTRLSIL.

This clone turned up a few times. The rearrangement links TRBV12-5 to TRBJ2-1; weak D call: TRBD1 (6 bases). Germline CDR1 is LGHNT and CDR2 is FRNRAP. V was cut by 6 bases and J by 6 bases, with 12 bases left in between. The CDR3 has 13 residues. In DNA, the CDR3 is TGTGCTAGTGGCCTCGGACAGCTCAATGAGCAGTTCTTC. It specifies CASGLGQLNEQFF.

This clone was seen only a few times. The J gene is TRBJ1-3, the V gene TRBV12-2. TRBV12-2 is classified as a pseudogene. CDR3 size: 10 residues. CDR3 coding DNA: TGTGCAAGTCGCGGTAACACCATATATTTT. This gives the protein CASRGNTIYF.

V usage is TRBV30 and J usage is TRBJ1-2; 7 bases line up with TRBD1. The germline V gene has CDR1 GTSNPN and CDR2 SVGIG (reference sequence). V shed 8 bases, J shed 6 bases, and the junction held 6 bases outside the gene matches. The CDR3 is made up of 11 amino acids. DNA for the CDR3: TGTGCCGGGCACAGGGGCCATGGCTACACCTTC. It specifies CAGHRGHGYTF.

The chain's CDR3 is CASSPGTGDQPQHF. Written as DNA, the CDR3 is TGTGCCAGCTCACCCGGGACAGGGGATCAGCCCCAGCATTTT. V usage is TRBV18 and J usage is TRBJ1-5; the match to TRBD1 covers 10 bases. After removal of 3 bases from V and 5 bases from J, the junction contained 1 base not matched to a gene. From germline, CDR1 is KGHSH and CDR2 LQKENI. This CDR3 has 14 residues.

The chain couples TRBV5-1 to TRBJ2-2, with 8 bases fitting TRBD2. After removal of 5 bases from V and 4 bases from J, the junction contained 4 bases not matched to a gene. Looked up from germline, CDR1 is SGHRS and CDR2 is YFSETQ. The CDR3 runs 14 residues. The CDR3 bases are TGCGCCAGCAGTATTAGCGGGACCACCGGGGAGCTGTTTTTT. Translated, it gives CASSISGTTGELFF.

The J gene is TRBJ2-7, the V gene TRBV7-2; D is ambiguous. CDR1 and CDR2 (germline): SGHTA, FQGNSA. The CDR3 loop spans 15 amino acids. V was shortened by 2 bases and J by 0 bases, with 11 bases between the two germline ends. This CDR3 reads CASSLIPSRSYEQYF. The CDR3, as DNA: TGTGCCAGCAGCTTAATCCCTTCCCGCTCCTACGAGCAGTACTTC.

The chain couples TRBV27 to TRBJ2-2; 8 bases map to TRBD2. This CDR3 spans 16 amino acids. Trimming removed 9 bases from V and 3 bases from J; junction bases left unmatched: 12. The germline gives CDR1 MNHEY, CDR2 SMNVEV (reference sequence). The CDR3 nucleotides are TGTGCCAGTGGATTCGGGCTAGCGGGCTACACCGGGGAGCTGTTTTTT. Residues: CASGFGLAGYTGELFF.

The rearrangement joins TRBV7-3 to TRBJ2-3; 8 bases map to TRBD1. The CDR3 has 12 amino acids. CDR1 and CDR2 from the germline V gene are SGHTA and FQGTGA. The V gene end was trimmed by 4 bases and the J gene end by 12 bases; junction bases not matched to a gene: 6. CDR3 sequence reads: CASSSNSGGQYF. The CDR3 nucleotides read TGTGCCAGCAGCTCCAACTCAGGGGGCCAGTATTTT.

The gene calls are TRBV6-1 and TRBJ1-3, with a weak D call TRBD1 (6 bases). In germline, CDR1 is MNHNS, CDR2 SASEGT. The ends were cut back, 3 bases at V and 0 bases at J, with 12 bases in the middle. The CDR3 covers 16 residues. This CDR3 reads CASSDRGPPSGNTIYF. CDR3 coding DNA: TGTGCCAGCAGTGACAGGGGTCCACCCTCTGGAAACACCATATATTTT.

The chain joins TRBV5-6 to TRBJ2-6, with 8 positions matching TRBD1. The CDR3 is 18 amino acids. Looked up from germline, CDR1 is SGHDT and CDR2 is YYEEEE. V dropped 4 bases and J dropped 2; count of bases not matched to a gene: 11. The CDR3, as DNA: TGTGCCAGCAGCCCCCTCCGGGACAGGCACACTGGGGCCAACGTCCTGACTTTC. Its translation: CASSPLRDRHTGANVLTF.

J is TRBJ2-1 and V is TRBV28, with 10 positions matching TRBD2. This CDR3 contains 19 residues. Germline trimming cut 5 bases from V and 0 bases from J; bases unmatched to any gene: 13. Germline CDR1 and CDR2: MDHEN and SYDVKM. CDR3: CASSVMRTSGGSSYNEQFF. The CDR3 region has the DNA TGTGCCAGCAGTGTAATGAGGACTAGCGGAGGGAGCTCCTACAATGAGCAGTTCTTC. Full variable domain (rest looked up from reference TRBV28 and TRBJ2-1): DVKVTQSSRYLVKRTGEKVFLECVQDMDHENMFWYRQDPGLGLRLIYFSYDVKMKEKGDIPEGYSVSREKKERFSLILESASTNQTSMYLCASSVMRTSGGSSYNEQFFGPGTRLTVL.

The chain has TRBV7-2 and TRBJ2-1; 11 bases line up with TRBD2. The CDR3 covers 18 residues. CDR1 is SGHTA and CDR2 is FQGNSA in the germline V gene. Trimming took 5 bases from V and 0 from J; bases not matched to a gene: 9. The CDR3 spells CASSPRLAGQSSYNEQFF. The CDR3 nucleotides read TGTGCCAGCAGCCCGAGACTAGCGGGGCAGAGCTCCTACAATGAGCAGTTCTTC. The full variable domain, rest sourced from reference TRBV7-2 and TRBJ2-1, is GAGVSQSPSNKVTEKGKDVELRCDPISGHTALYWYRQSLGQGLEFLIYFQGNSAPDKSGLPSDRFSAERTGGSVSTLTIQRTQQEDSAVYLCASSPRLAGQSSYNEQFFGPGTRLTVL.

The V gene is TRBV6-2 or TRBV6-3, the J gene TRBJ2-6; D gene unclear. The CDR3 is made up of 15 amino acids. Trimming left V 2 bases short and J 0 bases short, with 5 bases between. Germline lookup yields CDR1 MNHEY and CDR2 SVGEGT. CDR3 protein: CASSYASSGANVLTF. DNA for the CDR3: TGTGCCAGCAGTTACGCGAGCTCTGGGGCCAACGTCCTGACTTTC.

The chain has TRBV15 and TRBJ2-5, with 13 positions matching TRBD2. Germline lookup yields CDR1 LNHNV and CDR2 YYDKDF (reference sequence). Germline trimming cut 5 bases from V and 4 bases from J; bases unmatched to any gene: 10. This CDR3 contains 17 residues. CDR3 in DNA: TGTGCCACCAGCGACCCCAGACTAGCGGGAGGTTCAGAGACCCAGTACTTC. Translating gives CATSDPRLAGGSETQYF.

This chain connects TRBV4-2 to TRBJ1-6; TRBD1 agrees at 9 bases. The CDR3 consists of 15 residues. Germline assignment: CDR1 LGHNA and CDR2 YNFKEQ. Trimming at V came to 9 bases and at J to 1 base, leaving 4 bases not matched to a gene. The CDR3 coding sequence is TGTGCCAGGCCGACAGGGGGGTCCTATAATTCACCCCTCCACTTT. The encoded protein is CARPTGGSYNSPLHF.

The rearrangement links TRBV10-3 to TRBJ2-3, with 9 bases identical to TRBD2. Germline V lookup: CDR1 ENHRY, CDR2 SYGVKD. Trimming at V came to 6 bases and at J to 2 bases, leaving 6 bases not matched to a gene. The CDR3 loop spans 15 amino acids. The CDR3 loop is CAIRSSGSDTDTQYF. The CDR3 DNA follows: TGTGCCATCAGGAGTAGCGGGAGCGACACAGATACGCAGTATTTT.

The CDR3 protein is CATSAGTEYYEQYF. Written as DNA, the CDR3 is TGTGCCACTTCCGCCGGGACAGAGTACTACGAGCAGTACTTC. The J gene is TRBJ2-7, the V gene TRBV2, with 7 bases matching TRBD1. This CDR3 has 14 residues. Germline V gene sequence: CDR1 SNHLY, CDR2 FYNNEI. V gave up 10 bases and J gave up 3 bases; unmatched junction bases: 12.

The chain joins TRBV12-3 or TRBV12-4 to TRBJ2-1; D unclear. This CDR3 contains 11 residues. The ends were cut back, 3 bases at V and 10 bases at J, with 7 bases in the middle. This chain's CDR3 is CASSFFREQFF. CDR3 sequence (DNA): TGTGCCAGCAGTTTCTTCCGGGAGCAGTTCTTC.

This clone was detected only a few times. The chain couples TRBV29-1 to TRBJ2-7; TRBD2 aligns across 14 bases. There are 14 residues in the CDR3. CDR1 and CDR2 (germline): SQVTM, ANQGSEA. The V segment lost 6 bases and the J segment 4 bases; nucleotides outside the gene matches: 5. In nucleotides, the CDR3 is TGCAGCGTGTCCGGGACTAGCGGGAGTTACGAGCAGTACTTC. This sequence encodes CSVSGTSGSYEQYF.

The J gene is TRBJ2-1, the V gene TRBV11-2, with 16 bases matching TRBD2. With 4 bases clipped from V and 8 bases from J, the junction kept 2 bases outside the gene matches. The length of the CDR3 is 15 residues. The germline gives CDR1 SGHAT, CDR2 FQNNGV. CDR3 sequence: CASSSGTSGGDEQFF. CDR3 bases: TGTGCCAGCAGCTCCGGGACTAGCGGGGGGGATGAGCAGTTCTTC.

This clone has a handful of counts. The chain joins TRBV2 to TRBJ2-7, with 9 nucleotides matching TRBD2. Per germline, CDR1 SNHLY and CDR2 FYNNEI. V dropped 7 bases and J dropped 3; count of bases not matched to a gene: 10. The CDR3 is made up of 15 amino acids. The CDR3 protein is CASMRRGSGSYEQYF. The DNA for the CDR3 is TGTGCCAGCATGCGCCGGGGTAGCGGGAGCTACGAGCAGTACTTC.

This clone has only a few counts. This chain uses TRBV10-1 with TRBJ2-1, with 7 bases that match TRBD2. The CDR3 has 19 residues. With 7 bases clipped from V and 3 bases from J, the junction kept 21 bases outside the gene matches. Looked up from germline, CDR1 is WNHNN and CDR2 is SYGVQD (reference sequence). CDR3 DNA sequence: TGCGCCAGCACCCTTCACCGCTGGTGGGCGGGAGATTTCTACAATGAGCAGTTCTTC. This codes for CASTLHRWWAGDFYNEQFF.

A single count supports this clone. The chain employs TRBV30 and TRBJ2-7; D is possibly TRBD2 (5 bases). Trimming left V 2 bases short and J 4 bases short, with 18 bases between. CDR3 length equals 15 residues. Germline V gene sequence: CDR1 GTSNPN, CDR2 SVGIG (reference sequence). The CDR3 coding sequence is TGTGCCTGGAGTCCTACGGGAATGGCTTGGTACGAGCAGTACTTC. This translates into CAWSPTGMAWYEQYF.

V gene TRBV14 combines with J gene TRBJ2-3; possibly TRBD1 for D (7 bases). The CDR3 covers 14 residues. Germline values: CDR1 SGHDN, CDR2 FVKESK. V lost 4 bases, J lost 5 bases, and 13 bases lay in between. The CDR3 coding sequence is TGTGCCAGCAGCCTGAGGGGGCGGGGAGATACGCAGTATTTT. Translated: CASSLRGRGDTQYF.